The subject of this entry is one TCR beta chain. The CDR3 has 13 residues. Trimming took off 5 bases at V and 10 bases at J, with 14 bases between the two ends. The germline V gene encodes CDR1 LNHDA and CDR2 SQIVND (reference sequence). The data stem from a study of STAT5B mutations in CD4+ large granular lymphocyte leukemia. Original methodology: Productive clonotypes were detectable down to 2.59 x 10-5 frequency. Produced via immunoSEQ multiplex PCR; TCRdb's table is partial and in-frame only. The DNA gave D and trimming, while V, J and clone size come from that table. This table has 25,000 to 30,000 clones, roughly 84% appearing once.

J is TRBJ1-4 and V is TRBV19; D may be TRBD1 (6 bases). The receptor was derived from a human donor in good health. The sequencing sample was made of CD4+ T cells from blood buffy coats. CDR3 loop: CASSEGVTAKLFF. The CDR3, as DNA: TGTGCCAGTAGTGAGGGGGTCACCGCAAAACTGTTTTTT.